This T cell receptor beta chain is drawn from a study of Graves' ophthalmopathy and Graves' hyperthyroidism listed by TCRdb under 2018. Looking at the study overall: Stable hyperthyroidism was defined as no progression to ophthalmopathy within 18 months of follow-up. The study used TCR beta repertoire signatures to distinguish Graves' ophthalmopathy from Graves' hyperthyroidism and to predict progression to ophthalmopathy. In total, 135 blood samples were TCR-sequenced: 40 to 45 ophthalmopathy, some 75 hyperthyroidism and about 17 hyperthyroidism-to-ophthalmopathy patients. To explore V-J signatures distinguishing ophthalmopathy from hyperthyroidism, a discovery set of more than 95 patients (about 41 ophthalmopathy, around 55 stable hyperthyroidism) was enrolled. The independent validation cohort included under 20 hyperthyroidism patients plus 17 patients who later progressed from hyperthyroidism to ophthalmopathy. In over 5 hyperthyroidism patients, the T-cell repertoires found in thyroid tissue were compared with those found in blood. Following sample collection, hyperthyroidism patients were given methimazole at a starting dose of 30 mg daily, and ophthalmopathy patients were given high-dose intravenous methylprednisolone.

TCR beta CDR3 regions were amplified from RNA transcripts for repertoire sequencing. The first round of RT-PCR was done with HTBI primers and the Qiagen OneStep RT-PCR kit, and was followed by a second round of multiplex PCR, then size selection and purification. The libraries underwent paired-end sequencing with 100 bp reads on an Illumina HiSeq2000. On the authors' methods: SOAPnuke was used to process the reads, removing any read that contained adapters or uncalled bases, had a mean Phred below 15, or lacked an exact match to the constant primer or identifier. COPE v1.2.5 was used to merge high-quality paired reads. Unique nucleotide sequences were defined as clonotypes and aligned to IMGT TRB V, D and J references using MiTCR v1.1. Only V-J combinations with frequency above 0.0001 were analysed, covering approximately 99% of repertoires. For each V-J combination, a TCR clonal expansion and chaos score was defined as F50 clonal expansion divided by the chaos observed in the TCRdist matrix. Welch's t-statistics and random forest were used to reduce the features to about 12 V-J combinations, which were then used as input to a naive Bayes classifier. The similarity between thyroid and blood repertoires was quantified using the Morisita-Horn index. TCRdb reprocessing: public reads trimmed at Q25 with fastp, clones called with MiXCR, in-frame beta chains kept. All rows with the same CDR3 protein become a single entry with the most common DNA and genes. In this record, the V and J calls reflect TCRdb's handling and not the investigators' own analysis. The sample table shows about 1.2 million distinct CDR3 sequences, and about two fifths are seen once. The ten most abundant clones make up 11% of the sample.

What the study reported, not specific to this receptor: No statistical method was used to predetermine the sample size, and group allocation was not hidden from the investigators. In cross-validation, the 13-signature model distinguished ophthalmopathy from stable hyperthyroidism with just over 85% sensitivity and around 81% specificity, and in the test set the corresponding values were approximately 80% and 68%. Most expanded thyroid clonotypes with frequency above 0.001 were also detected in blood, suggesting blood repertoires may reflect the thyroid immune response. In validation, the model predicted ophthalmopathy progression with about 70% sensitivity and around 72% specificity; some 13 predicted patients were CT-confirmed with GO in a median of about 6.2 months.

Patients with hyperthyroidism were aged 18 to 65 years, had been newly diagnosed, and had a disease duration of less than 2 months. Anyone with other autoimmune diseases, uncontrolled infections, pregnancy or lactation was excluded from the study. Diagnosis relied on clinical symptoms, serum thyroxine, TRAb, thyroid ultrasound and orbital computed tomography. Total RNA was extracted with Trizol reagent and quality-checked on an Agilent 2100 Bioanalyzer. This clonotype appeared many times. Which antigen it targets is not known. Per-base qualities were not stored, and no clone one base away is much larger. For CDR1 and CDR2, the germline V gene lists SGHNT and YENEEA. The V and J ends are trimmed by 3 bases and 6 bases, leaving 17 bases between them. From the cysteine through the phenylalanine, the CDR3 covers 16 amino acids. The CDR3 DNA has 48 bases and is translated from base 1.

The TCR comes from an adult man with Graves' hyperthyroidism. The rearrangement combines TRBV11-3 with TRBJ2-2; too little of a D gene remains to name it. The sequencing sample was made of peripheral blood or thyroid tissue (not recorded which). The bases read TGTGCCAGCAGCTTGAGGCGACCGAACACCGCCGGGGAGCTGTTTTTT. The encoded protein is CASSLRRPNTAGELFF.